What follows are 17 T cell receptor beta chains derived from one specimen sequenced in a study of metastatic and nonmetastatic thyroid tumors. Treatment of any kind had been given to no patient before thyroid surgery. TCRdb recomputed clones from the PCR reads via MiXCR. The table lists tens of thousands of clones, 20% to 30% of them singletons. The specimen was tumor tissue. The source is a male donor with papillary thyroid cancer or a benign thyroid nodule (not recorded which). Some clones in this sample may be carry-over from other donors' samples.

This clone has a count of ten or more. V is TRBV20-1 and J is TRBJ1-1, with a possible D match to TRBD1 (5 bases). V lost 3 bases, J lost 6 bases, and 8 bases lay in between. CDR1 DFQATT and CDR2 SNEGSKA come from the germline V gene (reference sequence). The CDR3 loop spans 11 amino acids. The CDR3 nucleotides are TGCAGTGCTAGGAGGGGTCCTGAAGCTTTCTTT. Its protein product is CSARRGPEAFF.

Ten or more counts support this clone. CDR3 in amino acids: CASSESGTGSYEQYF. The CDR3 DNA reads TGTGCCAGCAGTGAATCCGGGACAGGCTCCTACGAGCAGTACTTC. The chain employs TRBV6-1 and TRBJ2-7, with 8 positions matching TRBD1. The V and J ends lost 2 bases and 0 bases, in that order; junction bases with no gene match: 3. Per germline, CDR1 MNHNS and CDR2 SASEGT. The CDR3 extends over 15 amino acids.

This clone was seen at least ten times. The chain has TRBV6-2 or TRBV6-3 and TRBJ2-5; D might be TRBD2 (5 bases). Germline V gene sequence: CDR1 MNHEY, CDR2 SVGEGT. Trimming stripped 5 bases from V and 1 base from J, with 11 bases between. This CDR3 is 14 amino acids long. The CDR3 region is CASSPLAFQETQYF. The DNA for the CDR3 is TGTGCCAGCAGTCCCCTAGCCTTCCAAGAGACCCAGTACTTC.

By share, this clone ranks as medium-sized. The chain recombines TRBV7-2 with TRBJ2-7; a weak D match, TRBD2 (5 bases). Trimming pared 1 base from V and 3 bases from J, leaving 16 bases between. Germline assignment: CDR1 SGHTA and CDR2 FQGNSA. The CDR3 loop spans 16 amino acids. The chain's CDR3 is CASSLGAGPWGYEQYF. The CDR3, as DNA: TGTGCCAGCAGCTTAGGGGCGGGCCCGTGGGGCTACGAGCAGTACTTC.

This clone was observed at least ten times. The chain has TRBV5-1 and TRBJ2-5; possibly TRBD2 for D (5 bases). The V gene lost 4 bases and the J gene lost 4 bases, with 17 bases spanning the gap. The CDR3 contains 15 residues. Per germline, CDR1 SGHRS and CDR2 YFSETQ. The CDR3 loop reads CASSPRDGRGETQYF. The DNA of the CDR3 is TGCGCCAGCAGCCCACGGGATGGGAGAGGAGAGACCCAGTACTTC.

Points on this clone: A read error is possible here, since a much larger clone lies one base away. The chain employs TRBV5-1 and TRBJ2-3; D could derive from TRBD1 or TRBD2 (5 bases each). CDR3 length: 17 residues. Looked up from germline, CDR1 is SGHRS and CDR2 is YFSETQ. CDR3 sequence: CSSSLGLTVPRADTQYF. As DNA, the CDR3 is TGCTCCAGCAGCTTGGGGCTGACGGTCCCGAGGGCAGATACGCAGTATTTT.

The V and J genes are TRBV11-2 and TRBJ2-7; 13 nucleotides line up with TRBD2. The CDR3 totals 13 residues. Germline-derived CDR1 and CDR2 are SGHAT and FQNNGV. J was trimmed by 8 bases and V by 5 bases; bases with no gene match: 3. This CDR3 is CASSTGLAGKQYF. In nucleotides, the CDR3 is TGTGCCAGCAGCACGGGACTAGCGGGGAAGCAGTACTTC. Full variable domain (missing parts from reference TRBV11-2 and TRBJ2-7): EAGVAQSPRYKIIEKRQSVAFWCNPISGHATLYWYQQILGQGPKLLIQFQNNGVVDDSQLPKDRFSAERLKGVDSTLKIQPAKLEDSAVYLCASSTGLAGKQYFGPGTRLTVT.

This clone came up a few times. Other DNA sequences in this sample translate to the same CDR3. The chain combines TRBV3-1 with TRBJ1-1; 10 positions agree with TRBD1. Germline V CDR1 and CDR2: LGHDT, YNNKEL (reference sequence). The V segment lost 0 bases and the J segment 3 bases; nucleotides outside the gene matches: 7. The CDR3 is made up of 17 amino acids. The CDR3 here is CASSQDPTGGEDTEAFF. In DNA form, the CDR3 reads TGTGCCAGCAGCCAAGATCCGACAGGGGGCGAGGACACTGAAGCTTTCTTT.

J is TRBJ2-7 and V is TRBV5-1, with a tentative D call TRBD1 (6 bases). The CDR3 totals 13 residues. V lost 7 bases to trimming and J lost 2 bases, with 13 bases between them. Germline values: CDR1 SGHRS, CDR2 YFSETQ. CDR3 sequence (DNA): TGCGCCAGCCGACGACAGGAAACCTACGAGCAGTACTTC. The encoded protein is CASRRQETYEQYF.

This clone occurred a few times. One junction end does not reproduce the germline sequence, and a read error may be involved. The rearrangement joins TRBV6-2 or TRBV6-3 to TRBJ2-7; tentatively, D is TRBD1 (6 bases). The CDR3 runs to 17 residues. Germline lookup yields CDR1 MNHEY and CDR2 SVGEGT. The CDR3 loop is CASIYSRTGHGNPKQYF. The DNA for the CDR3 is TGTGCCAGCATTTACTCGAGAACGGGACATGGAAACCCCAAGCAGTACTTC.

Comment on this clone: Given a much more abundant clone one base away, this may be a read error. CDR3 sequence: CVSSLRGRAYDEAFF. CDR3 DNA: TGTGTCAGCAGCTTGAGGGGCAGAGCCTACGATGAAGCTTTCTTT. The V and J genes are TRBV5-8 and TRBJ1-1; maybe TRBD1 (5 bases). Germline CDR1 is SGHTS and CDR2 is YDEGEE. The CDR3 is made up of 15 amino acids.

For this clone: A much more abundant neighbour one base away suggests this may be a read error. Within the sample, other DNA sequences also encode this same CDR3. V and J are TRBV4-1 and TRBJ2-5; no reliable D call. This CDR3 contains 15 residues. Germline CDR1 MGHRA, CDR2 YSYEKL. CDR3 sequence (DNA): TGCGCCAGCAGCCAAGATCCGCGTGGTCAAGAGACCCGGTACTTC. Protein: CASSQDPRGQETRYF.

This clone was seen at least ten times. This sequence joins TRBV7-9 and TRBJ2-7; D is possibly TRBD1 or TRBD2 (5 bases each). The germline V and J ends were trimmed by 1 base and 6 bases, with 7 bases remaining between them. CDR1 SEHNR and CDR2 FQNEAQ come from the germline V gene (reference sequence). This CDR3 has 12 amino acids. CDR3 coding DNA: TGTGCCAGCAGCTTAGGGGGGAGCGAGCAGTACTTC. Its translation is CASSLGGSEQYF.

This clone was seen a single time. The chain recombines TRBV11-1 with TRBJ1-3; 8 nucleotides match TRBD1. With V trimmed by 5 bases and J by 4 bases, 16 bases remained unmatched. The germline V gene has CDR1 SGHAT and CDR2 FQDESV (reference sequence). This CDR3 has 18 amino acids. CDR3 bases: TGTGCCAGCAGCCCGCTCTGGGACAGGCTTGAGGTGGGAAACACCATATATTTT. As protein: CASSPLWDRLEVGNTIYF. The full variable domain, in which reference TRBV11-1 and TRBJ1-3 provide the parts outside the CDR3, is EAEVAQSPRYKITEKSQAVAFWCDPISGHATLYWYRQILGQGPELLVQFQDESVVDDSQLPKDRFSAERLKGVDSTLKIQPAELGDSAMYLCASSPLWDRLEVGNTIYFGEGSWLTVV.

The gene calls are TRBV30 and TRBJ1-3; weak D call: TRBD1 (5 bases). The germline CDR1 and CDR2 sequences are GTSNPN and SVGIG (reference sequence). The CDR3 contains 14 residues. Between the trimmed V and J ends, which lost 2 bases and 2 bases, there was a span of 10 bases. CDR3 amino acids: CAWSWGNTGNTIYF. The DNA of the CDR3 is TGTGCCTGGAGTTGGGGGAATACTGGAAACACCATATATTTT.

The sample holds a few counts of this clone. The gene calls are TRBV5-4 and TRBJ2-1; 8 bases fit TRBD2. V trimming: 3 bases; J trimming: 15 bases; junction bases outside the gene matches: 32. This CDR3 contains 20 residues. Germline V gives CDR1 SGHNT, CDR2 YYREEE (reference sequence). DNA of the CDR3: TGTGCCAGCAGCTGGCCCGCGGTAGGGGAAGGAGGCGGGAGGAGGGGTATTGGGTTCTTC. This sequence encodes CASSWPAVGEGGGRRGIGFF. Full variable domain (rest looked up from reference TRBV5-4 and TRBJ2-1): ETGVTQSPTHLIKTRGQQVTLRCSSQSGHNTVSWYQQALGQGPQFIFQYYREEENGRGNFPPRFSGLQFPNYSSELNVNALELDDSALYLCASSWPAVGEGGGRRGIGFFGPGTRLTVL.

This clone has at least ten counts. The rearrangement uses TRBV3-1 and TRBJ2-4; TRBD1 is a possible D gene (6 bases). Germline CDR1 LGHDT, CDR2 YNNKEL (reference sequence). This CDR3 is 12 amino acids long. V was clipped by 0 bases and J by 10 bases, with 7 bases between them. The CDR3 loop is CASSQDRGIQYF. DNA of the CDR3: TGTGCCAGCAGCCAAGACAGGGGAATTCAGTACTTC.